This TCR beta chain was captured by sequencing in a study of T cell changes during pregnancy in multiple sclerosis. Only in-frame clones appear in the TCRdb table, and some are missing; sequencing was by immunoSEQ multiplex PCR. Seen here are about 50,000 clones, around 92% observed once, and the top ten hold around 0.56%. The CDR3 covers 15 residues. Germline CDR1 is SEHNR and CDR2 is FQNEAQ (reference sequence). V shed 5 bases and J 5 bases; nucleotides not matched to a gene: 8. J is TRBJ2-5 and V is TRBV7-9; TRBD2 aligns across 10 bases. This TCR was sampled from a female donor with multiple sclerosis, enrolled in a pregnancy study. Sequencing was performed on CD4+ T cells from peripheral blood mononuclear cells, taken after pregnancy. CDR3 loop: CASSQALAGVETQYF. The DNA of the CDR3 is TGTGCCAGCAGCCAAGCTCTAGCGGGAGTTGAGACCCAGTACTTC.